This T cell receptor beta chain was identified in a study of blood T cells in healthy people across ages. For the second PCR, which ran for roughly 7 to 11 cycles, a sample-barcoded 5' primer and a J-beta primer mix were used. MiXCR was run by TCRdb on the 5' RACE reads, yielding one entry per CDR3 protein. The sample has about 650,000 distinct CDR3 sequences, about 30% seen once; the top ten hold over 15%. This clonotype was seen a few times. What it recognizes is unknown. A much larger clone differs by one base, so this may be a read error. The CDR3 has 12 amino acids. The V gene's germline CDR1 is SGHVS and CDR2 FQNEAQ. J gave up 11 bases and V 6 bases, and 8 bases lay outside the gene matches. Findings of the study overall: Leaving the PBMCs unsorted stopped any conclusive comparison of naive versus antigen-experienced cells.

Sequencing input: blood. The chain carries TRBV7-8 and TRBJ2-5, with TRBD2 identical over 8 bases. This TCR came from a woman of 80 years or more in good health. The CDR3 protein is CASSRDGGGQYF. In nucleotides, the CDR3 is TGTGCCAGCAGTCGGGACGGGGGGGGGCAGTACTTC.